Included here is one T cell receptor (beta chain) sequence, with context. No antigen is known for it. The sample belongs to a study of tumor and adjacent non-tumor tissue in lung cancer. Whole-study context: There were around 11 adenocarcinoma, 2 squamous cell carcinoma and 1 small cell lung cancer cases. General observations from the study: Tumor tissue had significantly higher TCR diversity than normal lung. Top 100 clones took a larger repertoire share in normal lung.

RNA was extracted from bulk tissue without any cell sorting. Between August and November 2014, newly diagnosed, chemotherapy-naive lung cancer patients underwent thoracic surgery in China. The library came from three nested PCR rounds adapted from ARM-PCR protocols. A single record per CDR3 protein comes from TCRdb applying MiXCR to the multiplex PCR reads. The sample lists 100,000 to 150,000 distinct CDR3 sequences, roughly 64% occurring once. Germline CDR1 is SGHTA and CDR2 is FQGTGA. With 5 bases removed from V and 2 bases from J, the gap between germline ends came to 7 bases. The CDR3 has 13 amino acids.

The sequencing input was lung tumor tissue. This receptor was identified in a man in his thirties or forties with non-small cell lung cancer. V usage is TRBV7-3 and J usage is TRBJ1-3; no reliable D call. CDR3 DNA sequence: TGTGCCAGCAGCGTCGGGCCTGGAAACACCATATATTTT. It codes for CASSVGPGNTIYF.